Here is one T cell receptor (beta chain) with its context. Its antigen is undetermined. The entry originates in a study of cytomegalovirus exposure and HLA in healthy donors. Germline CDR1 reads SGHAT; CDR2 reads FQNNGV. The CDR3 has 16 residues. Trimming removed 5 bases from V and 2 bases from J; junction bases left unmatched: 5. Study-wide findings and caveats: Most likely, a cluster of highly shared sequence variants arose as a sequencing artifact.

60 Vbeta and 13 Jbeta primers were used in PCR. TCRdb's copy holds only in-frame clones and misses some; the assay was immunoSEQ multiplex PCR. The table shows more than 90,000 clones, with roughly 80% occurring only once. The TCR comes from a man aged 35 to 55 in good health and CMV-seronegative. This chain uses TRBV11-2 with TRBJ2-7; 14 positions match TRBD2. Material for sequencing was PBMCs. DNA for the CDR3: TGTGCCAGCAGCGCTCGACTAGCGGGGGGGGCCTACGAGCAGTACTTC. Amino acids: CASSARLAGGAYEQYF.